A selection of T cell receptor beta chains follows, all from one sample in a study of immune evolution from preneoplasia to lung adenocarcinoma. This table comes from immunoSEQ multiplex PCR, and its TCRdb copy is limited to in-frame clones, with some not included. Among several thousand clones listed, approximately 79% were seen once. The sample was FFPE minimally invasive lung adenocarcinoma tissue. These receptors all stem from a person aged 70 to 79 with lung adenocarcinoma. Both conserved end residues are part of each CDR3. A D gene is named only where the DNA matches it firmly. Expanded clones are given a class, and other clones once, few, many or no size at all.

cdr3_aa cdr3_nt j_call v_call clone_size d_call
CASGLSPTGQGTDTQYF TGTGCTAGTGGTTTGTCCCCGACAGGCCAGGGGACAGATACGCAGTATTTT TRBJ2-3 TRBV12-5 - -
CASSTPTGLGLYGYTF TGTGCCAGCAGCACCCCGACAGGTCTGGGGCTCTATGGCTACACCTTC TRBJ1-2 TRBV7-9 - -
CASSFWGQGHYEQYF TGTGCCAGCAGCTTCTGGGGACAGGGCCACTACGAGCAGTACTTC TRBJ2-7 TRBV5-8 - TRBD1
CAIRQGNSPLHF TGTGCCATCAGACAGGGTAATTCACCCCTCCACTTT TRBJ1-6 TRBV10-3 - -
CASSPEGLTETQYF TGTGCCAGCAGCCCCGAAGGACTTACAGAGACCCAGTACTTC TRBJ2-5 TRBV11-2 - -
CASSHDWGSEQYF TGTGCCAGCAGCCACGATTGGGGGTCCGAGCAGTACTTC TRBJ2-7 TRBV9 - -
CASSLSDYGEQYF TGTGCCAGCAGCCTCTCGGACTATGGCGAGCAGTACTTC TRBJ2-7 TRBV7-8 few -
CASSISVETYEQYF TGTGCCAGTAGTATAAGTGTCGAGACCTACGAGCAGTACTTC TRBJ2-7 TRBV19 - -
CASSQTGGNQPQHF TGTGCCAGCAGCCAGACAGGGGGCAATCAGCCCCAGCATTTT TRBJ1-5 TRBV4-2 - TRBD1
CASSFWPGTGVNTEAFF TGCGCCAGCAGCTTTTGGCCGGGCACGGGAGTAAACACTGAAGCTTTCTTT TRBJ1-1 TRBV5-1 - -
CASSQVLGENTEAFF TGCGCCAGCAGCCAAGTATTGGGGGAAAACACTGAAGCTTTCTTT TRBJ1-1 TRBV4-1 - -
CASSLGGLGRRNIQYF TGTGCCAGCAGCTTAGGAGGGCTTGGAAGGCGGAACATTCAGTACTTC TRBJ2-4 TRBV7-9 - -
CASSGDYPYEQYF TGTGCCAGCAGTGGGGACTACCCCTACGAGCAGTACTTC TRBJ2-7 TRBV28 - TRBD2
CASSPPGQTSGANVLTF TGTGCCAGCTCACCACCGGGTCAGACCTCTGGGGCCAACGTCCTGACTTTC TRBJ2-6 TRBV18 - -
CASSFSGYTF TGTGCCAGCAGTTTCAGTGGCTACACCTTC TRBJ1-2 TRBV28 - -
CASGEGRTQYF TGTGCCAGCGGTGAAGGAAGGACGCAGTATTTT TRBJ2-3 TRBV27 - -
CASSENNEQFF TGTGCCAGCAGTGAAAACAATGAGCAGTTCTTC TRBJ2-1 TRBV2 - -
CASSDSRGGQFF TGTGCCAGCTCGGACTCCCGTGGGGGGCAGTTCTTC TRBJ2-1 TRBV28 once -
CASSPQAATDTQYF TGTGCCAGCAGCCCTCAGGCGGCCACAGATACGCAGTATTTT TRBJ2-3 TRBV7-2 - -
CASSGGQGAGETQYF TGTGCCAGCAGCGGAGGACAGGGGGCCGGGGAGACCCAGTACTTC TRBJ2-5 TRBV9 - TRBD1
CASKGGGYNEQFF TGCGCCAGCAAGGGGGGGGGATACAATGAGCAGTTCTTC TRBJ2-1 TRBV5-1 - -
CASSRLAGAGERGEQYF TGTGCCAGCAGTCGACTAGCGGGGGCAGGGGAGAGGGGCGAGCAGTACTTC TRBJ2-7 TRBV28 - TRBD2
CASSFGGRTDTQYF TGTGCCAGCAGTTTCGGGGGTCGCACAGATACGCAGTATTTT TRBJ2-3 TRBV6-1 - -
CASSPRRGTQYF TGTGCCAGTAGTCCAAGGCGGGGGACGCAGTATTTT TRBJ2-3 TRBV19 - TRBD2
CASSAEILEETQYF TGTGCCAGCAGCGCGGAAATATTAGAAGAGACCCAGTACTTC TRBJ2-5 TRBV9 - -
CASRRGAGATDTQYF TGTGCCAGCAGAAGAGGCGCGGGGGCCACAGATACGCAGTATTTT TRBJ2-3 TRBV2 - -
CSASTDYEQYF TGCAGCGCTTCGACAGACTACGAGCAGTACTTC TRBJ2-7 TRBV29-1 once -
CASSLSTSGSNAYEQYF TGTGCCAGCAGCTTGTCAACTAGCGGGAGTAACGCCTACGAGCAGTACTTC TRBJ2-7 TRBV5-4 - TRBD2
CASSLPGTVVEKQYF TGTGCCAGCAGCTTGCCGGGAACCGTGGTGGAGAAGCAGTACTTC TRBJ2-7 TRBV5-4 - -
CASSLQSGLTGYEQYF TGTGCCAGCAGCTTACAATCGGGTTTAACCGGTTACGAGCAGTACTTC TRBJ2-7 TRBV7-2 - -
CASSSLVRGVNEQYF TGTGCCAGCAGCTCCCTCGTGAGGGGTGTCAACGAGCAGTACTTC TRBJ2-7 TRBV7-9 - -
CASSEAATGGNTEAFF TGTGCCAGCAGTGAAGCTGCCACAGGGGGGAACACTGAAGCTTTCTTT TRBJ1-1 TRBV6-1 - TRBD1
CASSLEASGGVRETQYF TGCGCCAGCAGCTTGGAGGCTAGCGGGGGGGTCCGAGAGACCCAGTACTTC TRBJ2-5 TRBV5-1 - TRBD2
CASSLLGSPYGYTF TGTGCCAGCAGTTTGTTGGGGTCCCCCTATGGCTACACCTTC TRBJ1-2 TRBV28 few -
CASSLAWRDTDTQYF TGTGCCAGCAGCTTGGCTTGGCGGGACACAGATACGCAGTATTTT TRBJ2-3 TRBV5-8 - -
CASSLGGLTGELFF TGTGCCAGCAGCTTAGGCGGGTTAACCGGGGAGCTGTTTTTT TRBJ2-2 TRBV11-2 - -
CASGETQYF TGTGCCAGCGGGGAGACCCAGTACTTC TRBJ2-5 TRBV3-1/TRBV3-2 - -
CASSLSLNTEAFF TGTGCCAGCAGCTTAAGTCTGAACACTGAAGCTTTCTTT TRBJ1-1 TRBV7-2 - -
CASSLHPGNGVTQYF TGTGCCAGCAGCTTACACCCCGGGAATGGGGTCACCCAGTACTTC TRBJ2-5 TRBV11-2 - -
CASSKDRERGYTF TGTGCCAGCAGTAAGGACAGGGAACGAGGCTACACCTTC TRBJ1-2 TRBV2 - TRBD1
CASIPAYGGGEKLFF TGTGCCAGCATCCCCGCGTATGGAGGTGGTGAAAAACTGTTTTTT TRBJ1-4 TRBV6-1 - -
CASSPGGADTQYF TGCGCCAGCTCCCCTGGGGGAGCAGATACGCAGTATTTT TRBJ2-3 TRBV10-1 - -
CSVRALVSETQYF TGCAGCGTCAGAGCTCTAGTGTCAGAGACCCAGTACTTC TRBJ2-5 TRBV29-1 once -
CASSLRTRADYGYTF TGTGCCAGCAGCCTAAGGACGAGGGCGGACTATGGCTACACCTTC TRBJ1-2 TRBV11-2 - -
CASSPTAGGELFF TGTGCCAGCAGCCCGACAGCGGGCGGGGAGCTGTTTTTT TRBJ2-2 TRBV7-2 few -
CASKFRKFQYEQYF TGTGCCAGCAAGTTTAGGAAGTTCCAGTACGAGCAGTACTTC TRBJ2-7 TRBV6-5 - -
CAWSPGTSGSAQYF TGTGCCTGGAGTCCCGGGACTAGCGGGTCGGCCCAGTACTTC TRBJ2-5 TRBV30 - TRBD2
CASSTEAGVLEQFF TGTGCCAGCAGCACCGAAGCCGGTGTTCTTGAGCAGTTCTTC TRBJ2-1 TRBV5-5 - -
CASGATAYNEQFF TGTGCCAGCGGGGCCACCGCATACAATGAGCAGTTCTTC TRBJ2-1 TRBV11-2 - -
CASSLSSGGADTQYF TGTGCTAGCAGCTTGAGTAGCGGGGGGGCAGATACGCAGTATTTT TRBJ2-3 TRBV7-7 - TRBD2
CANRGGRETQYF TGCGCCAACAGGGGCGGGAGAGAGACCCAGTACTTC TRBJ2-5 TRBV5-1 - -
CASSLNPGDTYEQYF TGTGCCAGCAGTTTAAATCCGGGCGATACCTACGAGCAGTACTTC TRBJ2-7 TRBV28 - -
CASSPRQGARETQYF TGTGCCAGCAGCCCCAGACAGGGGGCGCGTGAGACCCAGTACTTC TRBJ2-5 TRBV9 - TRBD1
CASSRWASGPGGNEQFF TGTGCCAGCAGTAGGTGGGCTAGCGGGCCGGGGGGCAATGAGCAGTTCTTC TRBJ2-1 TRBV11-2 - TRBD2
CASSTWTSGVTYEQYF TGTGCCAGCAGCACGTGGACTAGCGGGGTCACCTACGAGCAGTACTTC TRBJ2-7 TRBV11-2 few TRBD2
CASSQGPGLEGYEQYF TGTGCCAGCAGCCAAGGACCGGGACTAGAGGGGTACGAGCAGTACTTC TRBJ2-7 TRBV14 few TRBD2
CASSYHPGGTGELFF TGTGCCAGCAGTTACCACCCTGGGGGCACCGGGGAGCTGTTTTTT TRBJ2-2 TRBV6-5 - -
CASSQVGTGRLAGSSYEQYF TGTGCCAGCAGCCAAGTAGGGACAGGGAGACTAGCGGGGTCCTCCTACGAGCAGTACTTC TRBJ2-7 TRBV14 - TRBD2
CSGTPGLQSTDTQYF TGCAGCGGTACTCCGGGACTACAAAGCACAGATACGCAGTATTTT TRBJ2-3 TRBV29-1 - TRBD2
CASSELPGSYNEQFF TGTGCCAGCAGTGAACTACCTGGGTCCTACAATGAGCAGTTCTTC TRBJ2-1 TRBV2 - -